Sequencing of this TCR beta chain was carried out in a study of blood T cell repertoires in COVID-19. In the study's own analysis: Estimation of nucleated cell counts relied on the amplification of reference gene primers. Data came from immunoSEQ multiplex PCR; TCRdb stores just in-frame clones and leaves some out. That table furnishes V, J and clone size, whereas the DNA furnished D and trimming. The table includes 180,000 or so clones, around 88% detected once. The study assigned cohorts using participant-reported clinical history. Per the germline V gene, CDR1 is MNHEY and CDR2 is SMNVEV (reference sequence). There are 15 residues in the CDR3. After removal of 6 bases from V and 1 base from J, the junction contained 8 bases not matched to a gene. This clone was counted once.

The chain is built from TRBV27 and TRBJ2-7, with 8 bases identical to TRBD2. Sequencing was done on a sample of PBMCs or T cells enriched from blood (not recorded which). This sequence was found in a woman younger than 45 who had recovered from COVID-19. The CDR3 DNA is TGTGCCAGCAGCCCAGGGACTAGACAATCCTACGAGCAGTACTTC. Its protein product is CASSPGTRQSYEQYF.